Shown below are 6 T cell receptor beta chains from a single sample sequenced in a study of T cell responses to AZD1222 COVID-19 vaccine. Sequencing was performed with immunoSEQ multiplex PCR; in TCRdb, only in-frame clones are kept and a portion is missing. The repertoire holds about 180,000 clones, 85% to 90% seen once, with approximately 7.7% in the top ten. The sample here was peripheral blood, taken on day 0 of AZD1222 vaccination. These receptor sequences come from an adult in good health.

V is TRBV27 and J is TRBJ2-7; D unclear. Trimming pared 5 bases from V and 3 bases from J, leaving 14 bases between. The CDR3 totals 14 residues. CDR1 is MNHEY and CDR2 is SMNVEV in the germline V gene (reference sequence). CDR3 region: CASSQSTWGYEQYF. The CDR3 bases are TGTGCCAGCAGTCAAAGCACCTGGGGCTACGAGCAGTACTTC.

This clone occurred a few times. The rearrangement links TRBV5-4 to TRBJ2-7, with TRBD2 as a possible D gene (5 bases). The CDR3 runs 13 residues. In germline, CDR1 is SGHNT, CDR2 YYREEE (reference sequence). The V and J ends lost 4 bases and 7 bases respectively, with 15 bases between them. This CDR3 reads CASSMDRGGEQYF. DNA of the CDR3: TGTGCCAGCAGCATGGACCGCGGCGGGGAGCAGTACTTC.

The CDR3 is CASTSRGIGNTEAFF. The CDR3, as DNA: TGTGCCAGCACCTCCCGGGGTATCGGGAACACTGAAGCTTTCTTT. The chain employs TRBV27 and TRBJ1-1; no definite D call. Trimming took 7 bases from V and 1 from J, leaving 16 bases between them. The CDR3 runs to 15 residues. Per germline, CDR1 MNHEY and CDR2 SMNVEV (reference sequence).

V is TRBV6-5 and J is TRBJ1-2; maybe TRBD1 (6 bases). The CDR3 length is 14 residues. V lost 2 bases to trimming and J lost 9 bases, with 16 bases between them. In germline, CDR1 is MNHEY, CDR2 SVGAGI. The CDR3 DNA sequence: TGTGCCAGCAGTTACCAAACAGGGAATTCGCGCTACACCTTC. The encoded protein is CASSYQTGNSRYTF.

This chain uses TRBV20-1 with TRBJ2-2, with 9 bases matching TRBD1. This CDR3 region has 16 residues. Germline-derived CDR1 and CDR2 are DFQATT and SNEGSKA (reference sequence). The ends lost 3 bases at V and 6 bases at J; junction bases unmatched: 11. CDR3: CSASFKGTGFAGELFF. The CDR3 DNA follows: TGCAGTGCTAGTTTTAAGGGGACAGGGTTCGCCGGGGAGCTGTTTTTT.

Here the CDR3 reads CASSLTGGTETQYF. For the CDR3, the DNA is TGTGCCAGCAGCTTAACAGGGGGGACAGAGACCCAGTACTTC. The chain is built from TRBV5-5 and TRBJ2-5; 8 nucleotides agree with TRBD1. CDR1 is SGHKS, CDR2 YYEKEE, per germline (reference sequence). V trimming: 2 bases; J trimming: 4 bases; junction bases outside the gene matches: 4. This CDR3 spans 14 amino acids.